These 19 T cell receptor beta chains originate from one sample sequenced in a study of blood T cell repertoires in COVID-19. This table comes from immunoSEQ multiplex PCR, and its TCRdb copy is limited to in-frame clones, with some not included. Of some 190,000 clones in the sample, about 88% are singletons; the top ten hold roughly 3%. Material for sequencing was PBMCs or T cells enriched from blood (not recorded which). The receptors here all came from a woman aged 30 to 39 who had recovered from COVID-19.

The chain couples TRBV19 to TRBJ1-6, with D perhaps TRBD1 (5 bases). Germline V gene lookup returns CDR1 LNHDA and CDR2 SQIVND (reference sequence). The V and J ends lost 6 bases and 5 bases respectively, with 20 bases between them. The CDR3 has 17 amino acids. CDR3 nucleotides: TGTGCCAGTAGGTTTATTGGCGAGACAGAAAATAATTCACCCCTCCACTTT. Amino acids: CASRFIGETENNSPLHF.

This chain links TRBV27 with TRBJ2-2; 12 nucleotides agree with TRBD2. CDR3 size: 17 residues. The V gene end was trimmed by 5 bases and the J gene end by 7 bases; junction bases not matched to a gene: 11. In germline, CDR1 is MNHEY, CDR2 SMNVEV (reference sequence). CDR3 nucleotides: TGTGCCAGCAGTCCCGGACTAGCGGGGCGACGGAACGGGGAGCTGTTTTTT. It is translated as CASSPGLAGRRNGELFF.

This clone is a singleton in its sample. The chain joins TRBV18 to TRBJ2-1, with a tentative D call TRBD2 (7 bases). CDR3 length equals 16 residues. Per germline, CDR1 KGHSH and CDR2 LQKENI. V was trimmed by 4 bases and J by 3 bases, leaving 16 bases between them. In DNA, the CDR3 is TGTGCCAGCTCACTGGGGGCTAGCGGTTTCTACAATGAGCAGTTCTTC. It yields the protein CASSLGASGFYNEQFF.

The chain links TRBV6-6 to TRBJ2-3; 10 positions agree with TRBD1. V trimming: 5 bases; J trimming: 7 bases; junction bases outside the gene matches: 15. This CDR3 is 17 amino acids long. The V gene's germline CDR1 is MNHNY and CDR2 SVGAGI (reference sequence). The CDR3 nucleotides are TGTGCCAGCAGTCCAATAGTGGCTGGGACAGGGGTATATACGCAGTATTTT. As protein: CASSPIVAGTGVYTQYF.

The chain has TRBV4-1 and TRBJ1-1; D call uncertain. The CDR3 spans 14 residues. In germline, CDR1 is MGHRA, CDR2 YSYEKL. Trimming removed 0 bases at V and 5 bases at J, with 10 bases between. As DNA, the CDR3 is TGCGCCAGCAGCCAAGACCTGGGCGGGACTGAAGCTTTCTTT. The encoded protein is CASSQDLGGTEAFF.

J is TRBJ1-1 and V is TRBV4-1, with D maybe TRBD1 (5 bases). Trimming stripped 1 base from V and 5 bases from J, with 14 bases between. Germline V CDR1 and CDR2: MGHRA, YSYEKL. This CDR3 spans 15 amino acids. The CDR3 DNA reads TGCGCCAGCAGCCAAGCCCCGGAGGGGTTTACTGAAGCTTTCTTT. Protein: CASSQAPEGFTEAFF.

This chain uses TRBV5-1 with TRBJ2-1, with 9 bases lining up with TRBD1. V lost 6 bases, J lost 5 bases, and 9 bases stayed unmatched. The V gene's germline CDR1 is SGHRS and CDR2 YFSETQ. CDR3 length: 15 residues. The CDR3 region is CASTLQGQGHNEQFF. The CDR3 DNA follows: TGCGCCAGCACCCTACAGGGACAGGGACACAATGAGCAGTTCTTC.

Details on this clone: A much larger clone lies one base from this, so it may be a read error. The CDR3 DNA reads as TGTGCCAGCAGCTCCACAGGGGACACTGAAGCTTTCTTT. It translates to CASSSTGDTEAFF. The chain couples TRBV11-2 to TRBJ1-1; 7 bases agree with TRBD1. Trimming took 4 bases from V and 3 from J; bases not matched to a gene: 2. Per the germline V gene, CDR1 is SGHAT and CDR2 is FQNNGV. This CDR3 is 13 amino acids long. The full variable domain, completed using reference TRBV11-2 and TRBJ1-1, is EAGVAQSPRYKIIEKRQSVAFWCNPISGHATLYWYQQILGQGPKLLIQFQNNGVVDDSQLPKDRFSAERLKGVDSTLKIQPAKLEDSAVYLCASSSTGDTEAFFGQGTRLTVV.

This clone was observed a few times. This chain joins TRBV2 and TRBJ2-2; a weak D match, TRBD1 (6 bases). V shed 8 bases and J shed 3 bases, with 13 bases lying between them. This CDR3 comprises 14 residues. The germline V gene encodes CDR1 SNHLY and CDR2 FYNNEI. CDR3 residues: CASRGQAYTGELFF. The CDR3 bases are TGTGCCAGCCGGGGACAAGCCTACACCGGGGAGCTGTTTTTT.

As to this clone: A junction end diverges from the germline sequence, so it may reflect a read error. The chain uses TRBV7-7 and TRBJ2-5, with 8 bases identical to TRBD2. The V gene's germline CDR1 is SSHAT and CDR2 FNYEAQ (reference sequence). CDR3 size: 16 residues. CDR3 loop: CASSLTPAGVGETQYF. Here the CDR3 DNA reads TGTGCTAGCAGCTTGACTCCAGCGGGAGTGGGGGAGACCCAGTACTTC.

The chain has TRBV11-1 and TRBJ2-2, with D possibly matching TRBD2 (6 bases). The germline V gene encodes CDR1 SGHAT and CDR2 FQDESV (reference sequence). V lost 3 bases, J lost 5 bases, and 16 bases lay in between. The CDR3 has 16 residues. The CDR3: CASSFGSFGGTGELFF. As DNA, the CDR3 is TGTGCCAGCAGCTTTGGCTCCTTCGGGGGTACCGGGGAGCTGTTTTTT.

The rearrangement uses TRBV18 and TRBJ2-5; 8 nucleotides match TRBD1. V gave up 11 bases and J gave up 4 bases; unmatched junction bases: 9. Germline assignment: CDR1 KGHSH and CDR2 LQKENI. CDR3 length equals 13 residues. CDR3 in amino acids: CAGTGGLGETQYF. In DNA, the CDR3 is TGTGCCGGAACAGGGGGTCTAGGAGAGACCCAGTACTTC.

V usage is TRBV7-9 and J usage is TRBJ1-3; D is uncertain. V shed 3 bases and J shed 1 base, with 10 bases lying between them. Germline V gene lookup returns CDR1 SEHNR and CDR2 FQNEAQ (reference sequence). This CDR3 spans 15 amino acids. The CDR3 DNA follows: TGTGCCAGCAGCTTGTTCGGGGTTTCTGGAAACACCATATATTTT. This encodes CASSLFGVSGNTIYF. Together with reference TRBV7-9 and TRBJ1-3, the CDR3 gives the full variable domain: DTGVSQNPRHKITKRGQNVTFRCDPISEHNRLYWYRQTLGQGPEFLTYFQNEAQLEKSRLLSDRFSAERPKGSFSTLEIQRTEQGDSAMYLCASSLFGVSGNTIYFGEGSWLTVV.

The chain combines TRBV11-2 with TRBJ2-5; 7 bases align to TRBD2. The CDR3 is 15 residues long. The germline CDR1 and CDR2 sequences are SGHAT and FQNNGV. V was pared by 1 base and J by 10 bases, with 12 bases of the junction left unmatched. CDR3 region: CASSLVVGGSRVQYF. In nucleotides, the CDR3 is TGTGCCAGCAGCTTAGTAGTCGGCGGGAGCCGAGTCCAGTACTTC.

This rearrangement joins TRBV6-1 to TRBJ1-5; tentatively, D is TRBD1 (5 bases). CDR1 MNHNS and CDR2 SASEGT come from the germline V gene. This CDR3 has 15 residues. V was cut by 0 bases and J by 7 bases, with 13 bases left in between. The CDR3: CASSEAGGEGQPQHF. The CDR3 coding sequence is TGTGCCAGCAGTGAAGCCGGAGGGGAGGGACAGCCCCAGCATTTT.

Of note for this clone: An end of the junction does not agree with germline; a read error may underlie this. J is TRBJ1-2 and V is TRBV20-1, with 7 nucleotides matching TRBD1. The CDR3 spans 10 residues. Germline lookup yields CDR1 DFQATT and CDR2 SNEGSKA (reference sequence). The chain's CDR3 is CSAGKPGQIF. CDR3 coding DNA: TGCAGTGCTGGTAAACCGGGACAGATCTTC.

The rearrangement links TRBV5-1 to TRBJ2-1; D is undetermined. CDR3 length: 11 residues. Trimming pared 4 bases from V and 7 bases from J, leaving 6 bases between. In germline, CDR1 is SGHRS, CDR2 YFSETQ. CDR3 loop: CASSQQNEQFF. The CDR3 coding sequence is TGCGCCAGCAGCCAACAGAATGAGCAGTTCTTC.

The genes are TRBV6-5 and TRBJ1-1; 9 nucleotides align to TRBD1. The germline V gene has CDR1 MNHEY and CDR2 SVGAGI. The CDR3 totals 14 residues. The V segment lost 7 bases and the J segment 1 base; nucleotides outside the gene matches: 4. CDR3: CASTAGQGNTEAFF. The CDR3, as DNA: TGTGCCAGCACCGCGGGACAGGGGAACACTGAAGCTTTCTTT.

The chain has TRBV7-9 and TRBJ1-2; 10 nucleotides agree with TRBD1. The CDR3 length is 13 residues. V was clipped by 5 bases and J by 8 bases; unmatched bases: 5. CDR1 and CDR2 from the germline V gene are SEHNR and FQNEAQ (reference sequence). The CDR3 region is CASSPGQGNGYTF. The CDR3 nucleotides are TGTGCCAGCAGCCCGGGACAGGGGAACGGCTACACCTTC.